The T cell receptor beta chain described here comes from a study of shared clonotypes between healthy human individuals. Study observations and caveats: Sampling covered nothing but blood. Tissue TCR repertoires likely differ from those found in blood. Generation of non-shared clonotypes was less probable than generation of clonotypes shared by all four donors. Richness estimates generally favored naive over memory subsets.

Some clones are missing from TCRdb's copy, which holds only in-frame ones; the method was immunoSEQ multiplex PCR. The table shows around 1,100,000 clones, with roughly 80% occurring only once. The V end lost 1 base, the J end lost 1 base, and 8 bases lay between the germline ends. This CDR3 region has 14 residues. The germline V gene has CDR1 LGHNA and CDR2 YSLEER. Regarding this clone: Its antigen is not identified.

The sequence derives from a man between 18 and 29 years old in good health. Some clones in this sample may be carry-over from other donors' samples. The rearrangement links TRBV4-3 to TRBJ2-7, with unresolved D. The specimen sequenced was memory CD4+ T cells from PBMCs. Subset denoted: CD45RA-negative fraction. The CDR3: CASSQVDGSYEQYF. The CDR3 DNA reads TGCGCCAGCAGCCAAGTGGACGGATCCTACGAGCAGTACTTC.